This TCR beta chain was recorded in a study of breast tumors, draining lymph nodes, adjacent tissues. Study-level findings and limits: Most tumor T cells seemingly derive from lymph node, then expand in tumor. Compared with basal-like, luminal-like tumors shared significantly more repertoire with nontumor tissue.

Samples came from axillary lymph nodes draining the breast cancer. Many counts were recorded for this clonotype. Its target is unknown. The V end lost 3 bases, the J end lost 7 bases, and 24 bases lay between the germline ends. Germline V CDR1 and CDR2: LNHDA, SQIVND (reference sequence). The CDR3 is 17 residues long. TCRdb called the multiplex PCR reads again in MiXCR, with one record for every CDR3 protein. There are about 100,000 distinct CDR3 sequences in the sample; approximately 21% occur only once, and roughly 1.2% lies in the top ten. This clonotype was obtained from a female donor with breast cancer. Some clones in this sample may be carry-over from other donors' samples. The chain couples TRBV19 to TRBJ2-5; tentative D call: TRBD1 (5 bases). Material: axillary lymph node tissue. CDR3 sequence (DNA): TGTGCCAGTAGTATGGTTGGCCTGGGGCAGACGTCAGGGACCCAGTACTTC. Protein: CASSMVGLGQTSGTQYF. Looking up the rest from reference TRBV19 and TRBJ2-5 gives the full variable domain: DGGITQSPKYLFRKEGQNVTLSCEQNLNHDAMYWYRQDPGQGLRLIYYSQIVNDFQKGDIAEGYSVSREKKESFPLTVTSAQKNPTAFYLCASSMVGLGQTSGTQYFGPGTRLLVL.